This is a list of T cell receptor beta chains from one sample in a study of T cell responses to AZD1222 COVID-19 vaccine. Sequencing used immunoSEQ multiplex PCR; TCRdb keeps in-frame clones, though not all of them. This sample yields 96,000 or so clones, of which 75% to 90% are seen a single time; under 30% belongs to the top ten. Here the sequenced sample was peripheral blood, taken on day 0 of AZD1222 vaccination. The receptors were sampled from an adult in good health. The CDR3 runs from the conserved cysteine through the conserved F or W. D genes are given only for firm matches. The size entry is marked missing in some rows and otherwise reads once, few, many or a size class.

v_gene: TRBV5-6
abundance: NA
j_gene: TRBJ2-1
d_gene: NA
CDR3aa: CASSLEGNEQFF
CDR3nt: TGTGCCAGCAGCTTGGAGGGGAATGAGCAGTTCTTC

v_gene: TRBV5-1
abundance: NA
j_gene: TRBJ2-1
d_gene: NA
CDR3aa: CASSLSPSNEQFF
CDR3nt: TGCGCCAGCAGCTTGTCGCCGAGCAATGAGCAGTTCTTC

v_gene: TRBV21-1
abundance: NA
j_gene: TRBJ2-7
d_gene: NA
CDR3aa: CASSSTRAGYSYEQYF
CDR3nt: TGTGCCAGCAGCTCAACCCGGGCGGGGTACTCCTACGAGCAGTACTTC

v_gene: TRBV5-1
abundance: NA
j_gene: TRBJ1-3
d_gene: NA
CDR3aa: CASGSGESGNTIYF
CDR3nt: TGCGCCAGCGGCTCAGGGGAATCGGGAAACACCATATATTTT

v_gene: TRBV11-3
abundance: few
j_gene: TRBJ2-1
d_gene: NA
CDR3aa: CASSLGAGNEQFF
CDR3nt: TGTGCCAGCAGCTTAGGGGCGGGCAATGAGCAGTTCTTC

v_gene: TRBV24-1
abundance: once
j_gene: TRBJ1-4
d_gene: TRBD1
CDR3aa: CATSDPGQGLEKLFF
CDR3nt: TGTGCCACCAGTGATCCGGGACAGGGGCTTGAAAAACTGTTTTTT

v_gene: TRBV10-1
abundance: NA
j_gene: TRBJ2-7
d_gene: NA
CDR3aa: CASPGTLYEQYF
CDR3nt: TGCGCCAGCCCCGGGACCCTTTACGAGCAGTACTTC

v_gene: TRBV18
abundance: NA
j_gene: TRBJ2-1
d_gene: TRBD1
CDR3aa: CASSPGTGGSEQFF
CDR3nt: TGTGCCAGCTCCCCGGGGACAGGGGGAAGTGAGCAGTTCTTC

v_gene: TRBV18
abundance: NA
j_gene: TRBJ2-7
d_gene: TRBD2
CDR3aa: CASSPGLAGVAEQYF
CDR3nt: TGTGCCAGCTCACCGGGACTAGCGGGAGTGGCCGAGCAGTACTTC

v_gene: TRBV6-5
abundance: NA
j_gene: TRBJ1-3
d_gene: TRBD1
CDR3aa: CASRAGQLSGNTIYF
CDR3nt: TGTGCCAGCAGGGCGGGACAGCTATCTGGAAACACCATATATTTT

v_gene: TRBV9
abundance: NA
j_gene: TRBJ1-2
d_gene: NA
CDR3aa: CASSVHLGGYTF
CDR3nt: TGTGCCAGCAGCGTTCACCTCGGCGGCTACACCTTC

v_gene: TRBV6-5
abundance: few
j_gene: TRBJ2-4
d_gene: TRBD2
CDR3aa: CASRGLAVAKNIQYF
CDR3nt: TGTGCCAGCAGAGGACTAGCTGTAGCCAAAAACATTCAGTACTTC

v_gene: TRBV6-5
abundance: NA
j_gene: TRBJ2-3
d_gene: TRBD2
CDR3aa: CASSYSAGVADTQYF
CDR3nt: TGTGCCAGCAGTTACTCGGCGGGAGTAGCAGATACGCAGTATTTT

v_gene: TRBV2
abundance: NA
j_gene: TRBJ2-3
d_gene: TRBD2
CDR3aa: CASWASGRSDTQYF
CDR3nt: TGTGCCAGCTGGGCTAGCGGGAGGTCAGATACGCAGTATTTT

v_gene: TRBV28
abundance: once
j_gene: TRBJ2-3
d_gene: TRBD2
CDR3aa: CASKYRLAGSTDTQYF
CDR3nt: TGTGCCAGCAAATATAGACTAGCGGGGTCCACAGATACGCAGTATTTT

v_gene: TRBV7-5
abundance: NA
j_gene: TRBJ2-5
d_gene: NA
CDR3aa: CARSLAGWGLNQETQYF
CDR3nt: TGTGCCAGAAGCTTAGCAGGGTGGGGGTTAAACCAAGAGACCCAGTACTTC

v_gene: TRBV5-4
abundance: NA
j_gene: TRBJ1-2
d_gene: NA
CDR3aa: CASSPDGGLPRGYTF
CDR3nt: TGTGCCAGCAGCCCCGATGGGGGTCTCCCCCGCGGCTACACCTTC

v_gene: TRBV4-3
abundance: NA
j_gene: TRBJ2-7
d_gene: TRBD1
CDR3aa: CASSLAGTGDYEQYF
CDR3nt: TGCGCCAGCAGCCTGGCCGGGACAGGGGACTACGAGCAGTACTTC

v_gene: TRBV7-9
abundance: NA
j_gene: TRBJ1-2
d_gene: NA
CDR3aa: CASMRENYGYTF
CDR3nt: TGTGCCAGCATGAGGGAGAACTATGGCTACACCTTC

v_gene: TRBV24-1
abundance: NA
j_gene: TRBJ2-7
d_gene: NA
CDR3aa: CATSDPGHPYEQYF
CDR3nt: TGTGCCACCAGTGACCCCGGTCACCCCTACGAGCAGTACTTC

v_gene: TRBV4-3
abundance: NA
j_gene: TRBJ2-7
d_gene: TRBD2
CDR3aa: CASSQGPSGSYEQYF
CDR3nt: TGCGCCAGCAGCCAAGGGCCTAGCGGATCCTACGAGCAGTACTTC

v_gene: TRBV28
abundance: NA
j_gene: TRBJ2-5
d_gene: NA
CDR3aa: CASSTRQASQETQYF
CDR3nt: TGTGCCAGCAGTACCAGACAGGCTTCACAAGAGACCCAGTACTTC

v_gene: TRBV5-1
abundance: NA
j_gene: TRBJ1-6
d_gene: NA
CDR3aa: CASSLAQGGRSYNSPLHF
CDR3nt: TGCGCCAGCAGCTTGGCACAGGGTGGGCGCTCCTATAATTCACCCCTCCACTTT

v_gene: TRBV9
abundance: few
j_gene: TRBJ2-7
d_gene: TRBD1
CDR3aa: CASSVGSGQGAYEQYF
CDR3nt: TGTGCCAGCAGCGTAGGGTCCGGACAGGGGGCTTACGAGCAGTACTTC

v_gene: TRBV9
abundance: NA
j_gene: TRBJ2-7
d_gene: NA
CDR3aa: CASSHQRFSYEQYF
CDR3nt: TGTGCCAGCAGCCATCAAAGGTTCTCCTACGAGCAGTACTTC

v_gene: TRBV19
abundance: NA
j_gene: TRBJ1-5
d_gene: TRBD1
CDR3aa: CASSLRTGSQPQHF
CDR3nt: TGTGCCAGTAGTCTCCGGACAGGGAGTCAGCCCCAGCATTTT

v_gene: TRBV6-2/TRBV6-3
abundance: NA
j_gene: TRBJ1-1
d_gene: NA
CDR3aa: CASSYLQLAVNTEAFF
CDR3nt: TGTGCCAGCAGTTACCTACAGTTGGCCGTGAACACTGAAGCTTTCTTT

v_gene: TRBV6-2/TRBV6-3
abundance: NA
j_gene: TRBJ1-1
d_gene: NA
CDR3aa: CASSYRGNTEAFF
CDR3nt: TGTGCCAGCAGTTACAGGGGAAACACTGAAGCTTTCTTT

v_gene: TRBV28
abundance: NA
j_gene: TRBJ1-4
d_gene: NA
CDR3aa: CASSFPQANEKLFF
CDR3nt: TGTGCCAGCAGTTTCCCCCAGGCTAATGAAAAACTGTTTTTT

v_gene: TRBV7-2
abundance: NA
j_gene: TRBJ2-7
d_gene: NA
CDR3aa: CASSLENHGEQYF
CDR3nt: TGTGCCAGCAGCTTAGAGAATCACGGCGAGCAGTACTTC

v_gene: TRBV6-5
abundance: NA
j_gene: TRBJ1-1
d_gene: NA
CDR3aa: CASSSGANTPGEAFF
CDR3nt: TGTGCCAGCAGTTCGGGGGCTAACACCCCCGGGGAAGCTTTCTTT

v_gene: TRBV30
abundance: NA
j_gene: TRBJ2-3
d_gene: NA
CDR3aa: CAWSVMIGTDTQYF
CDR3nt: TGTGCCTGGAGTGTTATGATCGGTACAGATACGCAGTATTTT

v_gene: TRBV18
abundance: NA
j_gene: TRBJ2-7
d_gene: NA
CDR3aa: CASSPPSTGTEQYF
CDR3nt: TGTGCCAGCTCACCACCATCGACAGGTACCGAGCAGTACTTC

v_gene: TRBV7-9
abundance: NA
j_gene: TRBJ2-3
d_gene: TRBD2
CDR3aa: CASSGGAGATDTQYF
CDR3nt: TGTGCCAGCAGCGGGGGAGCGGGAGCCACAGATACGCAGTATTTT

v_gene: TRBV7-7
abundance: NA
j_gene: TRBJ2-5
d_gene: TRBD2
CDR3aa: CASSPGTSGVQETQYF
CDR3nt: TGTGCTAGCAGCCCAGGGACTAGCGGGGTGCAAGAGACCCAGTACTTC

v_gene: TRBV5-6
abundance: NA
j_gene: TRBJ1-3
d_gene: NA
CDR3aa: CASSLRGSGNTIYF
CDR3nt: TGTGCCAGCAGCTTGAGGGGGTCAGGAAACACCATATATTTT

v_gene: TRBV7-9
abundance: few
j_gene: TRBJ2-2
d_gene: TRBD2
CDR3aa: CASSLVGGSKTGELFF
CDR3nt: TGTGCCAGCAGCTTAGTAGGCGGGAGTAAAACCGGGGAGCTGTTTTTT

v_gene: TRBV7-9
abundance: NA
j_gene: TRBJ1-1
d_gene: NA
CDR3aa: CASSWGALGTEAFF
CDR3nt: TGTGCCAGCAGCTGGGGGGCGCTTGGCACTGAAGCTTTCTTT

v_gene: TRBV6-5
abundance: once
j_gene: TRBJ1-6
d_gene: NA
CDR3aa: CASSYQGDNSPLHF
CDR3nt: TGTGCCAGCAGTTATCAAGGGGACAATTCACCCCTCCACTTT

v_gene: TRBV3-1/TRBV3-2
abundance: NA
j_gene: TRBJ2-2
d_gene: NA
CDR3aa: CASRQGGSNTGELFF
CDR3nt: TGTGCCAGCAGACAAGGGGGATCGAACACCGGGGAGCTGTTTTTT

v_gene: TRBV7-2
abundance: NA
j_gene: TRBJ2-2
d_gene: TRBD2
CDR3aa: CASSLLLAGRDGELFF
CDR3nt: TGTGCCAGCAGCTTACTACTAGCGGGCCGCGACGGGGAGCTGTTTTTT

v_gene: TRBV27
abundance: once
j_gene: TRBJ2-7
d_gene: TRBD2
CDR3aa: CASSRGVAGGPGYEQYF
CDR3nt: TGTGCCAGCAGTCGCGGGGTAGCGGGAGGGCCGGGGTACGAGCAGTACTTC

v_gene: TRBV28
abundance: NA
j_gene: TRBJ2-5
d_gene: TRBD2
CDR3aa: CASIFGASGRGQETQYF
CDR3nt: TGTGCCAGCATCTTTGGGGCTAGCGGGAGGGGTCAAGAGACCCAGTACTTC

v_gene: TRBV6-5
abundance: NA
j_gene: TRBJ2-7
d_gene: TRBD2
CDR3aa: CASNGGSPYEQYF
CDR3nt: TGTGCCAGCAACGGGGGGTCGCCCTACGAGCAGTACTTC

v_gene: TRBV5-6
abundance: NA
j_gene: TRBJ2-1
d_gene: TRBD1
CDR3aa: CASSLGQGLIAEQFF
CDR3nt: TGTGCCAGCAGCTTGGGACAGGGATTAATCGCTGAGCAGTTCTTC

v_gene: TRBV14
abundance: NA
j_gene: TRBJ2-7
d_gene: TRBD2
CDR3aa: CASSHLTSGSSREQYF
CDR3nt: TGTGCCAGCAGCCATCTGACTAGCGGGAGCTCCCGGGAGCAGTACTTC

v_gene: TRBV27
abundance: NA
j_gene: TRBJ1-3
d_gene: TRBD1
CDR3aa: CPPGGTTGGLNTIYF
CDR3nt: TGTCCCCCCGGGGGGACGACAGGGGGCCTCAACACCATATATTTT

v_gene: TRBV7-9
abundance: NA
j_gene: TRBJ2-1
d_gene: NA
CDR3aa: CASSLPGSSYNEQFF
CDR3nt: TGTGCCAGCAGCTTACCCGGGAGCTCCTACAATGAGCAGTTCTTC

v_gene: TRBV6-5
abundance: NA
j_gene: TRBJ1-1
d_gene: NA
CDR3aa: CASSYGGENTEAFF
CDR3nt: TGTGCCAGCAGTTACGGGGGCGAGAACACTGAAGCTTTCTTT

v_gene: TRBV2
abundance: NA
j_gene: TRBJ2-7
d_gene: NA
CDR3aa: CASSEWITKGDF
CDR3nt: TGTGCCAGCAGTGAATGGATAACGAAGGGGGACTTC

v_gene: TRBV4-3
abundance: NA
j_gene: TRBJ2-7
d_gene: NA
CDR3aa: CASSRGRSGREQYF
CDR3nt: TGCGCCAGCAGCCGAGGCAGGTCGGGCCGGGAGCAGTACTTC

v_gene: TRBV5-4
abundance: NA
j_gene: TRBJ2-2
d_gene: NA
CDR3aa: CASSLALDGELFF
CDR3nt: TGTGCCAGCAGCCTCGCTCTTGACGGGGAGCTGTTTTTT

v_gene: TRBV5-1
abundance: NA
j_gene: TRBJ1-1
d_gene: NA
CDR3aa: CASSALTGQMTEAFF
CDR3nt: TGCGCCAGCAGCGCCCTTACAGGGCAAATGACTGAAGCTTTCTTT

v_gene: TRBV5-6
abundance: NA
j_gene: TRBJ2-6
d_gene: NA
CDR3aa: CASSFSSGPVRGANVLTF
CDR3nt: TGTGCCAGCAGCTTTTCCTCAGGGCCGGTACGGGGGGCCAACGTCCTGACTTTC

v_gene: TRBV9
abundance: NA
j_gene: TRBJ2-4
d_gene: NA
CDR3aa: CASSRVSGTDIQYF
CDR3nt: TGTGCCAGCTCCCGCGTTAGCGGGACAGACATTCAGTACTTC

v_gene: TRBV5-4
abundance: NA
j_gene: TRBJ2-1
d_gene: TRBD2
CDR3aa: CASSLAGGLRNEQFF
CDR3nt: TGTGCCAGCAGTTTAGCGGGAGGATTAAGGAATGAGCAGTTCTTC

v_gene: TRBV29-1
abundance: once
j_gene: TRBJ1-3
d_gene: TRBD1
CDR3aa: CSAGQGSGNTIYF
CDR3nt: TGCAGCGCCGGACAGGGGTCTGGAAACACCATATATTTT

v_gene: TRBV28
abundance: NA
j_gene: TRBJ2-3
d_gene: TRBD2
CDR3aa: CASSSPASGKTDTQYF
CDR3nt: TGTGCCAGCAGTTCCCCGGCTAGCGGGAAAACAGATACGCAGTATTTT

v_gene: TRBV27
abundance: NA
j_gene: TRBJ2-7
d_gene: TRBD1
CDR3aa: CASSPGQGGSEQYF
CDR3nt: TGTGCCAGCAGTCCCGGACAGGGGGGTTCGGAGCAGTACTTC

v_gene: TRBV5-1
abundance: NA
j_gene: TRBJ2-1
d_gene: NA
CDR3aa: CASSLEDYNEQFF
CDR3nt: TGCGCCAGCAGCCTAGAAGACTACAATGAGCAGTTCTTC